The 5 T cell receptor beta chains reported below all come from one sample, sequenced in a study of OX40 agonist ivuxolimab in advanced cancers. TCRdb's table, derived via immunoSEQ multiplex PCR, lists solely in-frame clones and lacks some. The table includes about 60,000 clones, approximately 90% detected once. The specimen was CD4+ or CD8+ T cells sorted from blood, collected in a trial of the OX40 agonist ivuxolimab. The receptors derive from an adult with an advanced solid tumor such as melanoma, head and neck, liver or kidney cancer.

This chain links TRBV5-1 with TRBJ2-7, with a tentative D call TRBD1 (6 bases). This CDR3 contains 14 residues. Per the germline V gene, CDR1 is SGHRS and CDR2 is YFSETQ. V was clipped by 6 bases and J by 7 bases, with 20 bases between them. For the CDR3, the DNA is TGCGCCAGCAAATCTGAGCAGGGGATTAGAGAGCAGTACTTC. This translates into CASKSEQGIREQYF.

Notes on this clone: The sample holds other DNA sequences that translate to the same CDR3. This chain connects TRBV7-2 to TRBJ2-2; TRBD2 matches at 8 bases. The CDR3 extends over 15 amino acids. The J segment lost 6 bases and the V segment lost 7 bases, leaving 10 bases of the junction unmatched. The germline CDR1 and CDR2 sequences are SGHTA and FQGNSA. As DNA, the CDR3 is TGTGCCAGCATAAGATCGGGGGGGCGCGCCGGGGAGCTGTTTTTT. Amino acids: CASIRSGGRAGELFF.

V is TRBV7-2 and J is TRBJ2-5; TRBD1 or TRBD2 may be the D gene (6 bases each). V lost 4 bases and J lost 2, with 14 bases in between. The CDR3 sequence is 15 residues long. Looked up from germline, CDR1 is SGHTA and CDR2 is FQGNSA. The DNA for the CDR3 is TGTGCCAGCAGCTCCCTCGGGGGCCGACAAGAGACCCAGTACTTC. It codes for CASSSLGGRQETQYF. The variable domain in full, completed from reference TRBV7-2 and TRBJ2-5, reads GAGVSQSPSNKVTEKGKDVELRCDPISGHTALYWYRQSLGQGLEFLIYFQGNSAPDKSGLPSDRFSAERTGGSVSTLTIQRTQQEDSAVYLCASSSLGGRQETQYFGPGTRLLVL.

This chain uses TRBV2 with TRBJ1-5, with no clear D. The CDR3 is 15 amino acids. V shed 0 bases and J shed 6 bases, with 12 bases lying between them. Germline V gene lookup returns CDR1 SNHLY and CDR2 FYNNEI. DNA of the CDR3: TGTGCCAGCAGTGAAGCCAGAGAGTTCGGTCAGCCCCAGCATTTT. This gives the protein CASSEAREFGQPQHF.

The chain combines TRBV6-5 with TRBJ2-5; D gene uncertain. Germline CDR1 is MNHEY and CDR2 is SVGAGI. The CDR3 covers 13 residues. V lost 6 bases and J lost 2, with 10 bases in between. This CDR3 is CASRVRQQETQYF. The CDR3 DNA reads as TGTGCCAGCAGAGTCAGACAACAAGAGACCCAGTACTTC.